This TCR beta chain was obtained from a study of shared clonotypes between healthy human individuals. The repertoire was sequenced with immunoSEQ multiplex PCR; TCRdb's copy has only in-frame clones and lacks some. The data contain around 940,000 clones, 70% to 85% of them singletons. The CDR3 runs to 15 residues. Trimming shortened V by 5 bases and J by 7 bases, and 18 bases separated the two germline ends. From germline, CDR1 is MNHNS and CDR2 SASEGT. Sample: memory CD4+ T cells sorted from blood. The subset was: CD45RA-negative fraction. The clonotype originates from a young man in good health. This chain links TRBV6-1 with TRBJ1-3; D not certain. The CDR3 sequence is CASSPSANWENTIYF. The CDR3 DNA is TGTGCCAGCAGTCCTTCCGCGAACTGGGAGAACACCATATATTTT.